This TCR beta chain was captured in a study of human T cells and chemical hapten exposure. The overall study: Per-sample TCR yield variability stemmed mainly from small pooled library volume differences.

TCRdb called the RACE reads again in MiXCR, with one record for every CDR3 protein. The sample yields about 55,000 distinct CDR3 sequences, just under 10% seen once. This CDR3 is built from 16 residues. Germline V lookup: CDR1 KGHSH, CDR2 LQKENI. This clonotype occurred once. A much larger clone sits a single nucleotide away, making a read error possible. Regarding time point: patch test 2, 6 weeks after DPC sensitization. The treatment here: therapeutic diphenylcyclopropenone sensitization with weekly scalp DPC. Sequencing used whole blood, obtained in connection with sensitization to the hapten diphenylcyclopropenone (DPC). The clonotype was recovered from a woman aged 45 to 65 with alopecia areata. Some clones in this sample may be carry-over from other donors' samples. The genes are TRBV18 and TRBJ1-1; D call uncertain. The CDR3 here is CVSSPLAIGLNTEAFF. As DNA, the CDR3 is TGTGTCAGCTCACCACTCGCGATTGGGCTGAACACTGAAGCTTTCTTT. Combining the CDR3 with reference TRBV18 and TRBJ1-1 gives the whole variable domain NAGVMQNPRHLVRRRGQEARLRCSPMKGHSHVYWYRQLPEEGLKFMVYLQKENIIDESGMPKERFSAEFPKEGPSILRIQQVVRGDSAAYFCVSSPLAIGLNTEAFFGQGTRLTVV.